This TCR beta chain derives from a study of OX40 agonist ivuxolimab in advanced cancers. V lost 5 bases to trimming and J lost 3 bases; unmatched junction nucleotides: 16. The germline V gene has CDR1 MGHRA and CDR2 YSYEKL. The CDR3 extends over 18 amino acids. Study results and caveats: By week 6 at 0.1 to 3.0 mg/kg, blood CD4+ and CD8+ T cells had expanded clonally.

In the case of this clone: Its antigen is unknown.

Data came from immunoSEQ multiplex PCR; TCRdb stores just in-frame clones and leaves some out. The sample lists fewer than 45,000 clones, around nine tenths seen once, with roughly 40% in the top ten. The sample here was CD4+ or CD8+ T cells sorted from blood, taken in a trial of the OX40 agonist ivuxolimab. This chain connects TRBV4-1 to TRBJ2-3; 8 bases line up with TRBD2. This clonotype was sampled from an adult with an advanced solid tumor such as melanoma, head and neck, liver or kidney cancer. CDR3 sequence: CASSAPSGGTWGTDTQYF. As DNA, the CDR3 is TGCGCCAGCAGCGCTCCGAGCGGGGGAACTTGGGGAACAGATACGCAGTATTTT.